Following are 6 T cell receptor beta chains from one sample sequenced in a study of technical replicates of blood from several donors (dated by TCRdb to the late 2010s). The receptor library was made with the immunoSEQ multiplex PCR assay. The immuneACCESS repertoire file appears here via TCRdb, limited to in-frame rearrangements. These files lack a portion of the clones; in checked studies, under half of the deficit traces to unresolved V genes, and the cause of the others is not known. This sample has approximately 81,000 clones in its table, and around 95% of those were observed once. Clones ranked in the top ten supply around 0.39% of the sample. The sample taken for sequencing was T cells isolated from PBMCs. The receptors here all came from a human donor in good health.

The chain's CDR3 is CASSYRGWETQYF. In nucleotides, the CDR3 is TGTGCCAGCAGTTACAGGGGATGGGAGACCCAGTACTTC. The V and J genes are TRBV6-5 and TRBJ2-5; tentatively, D is TRBD1 (5 bases). V gave up 2 bases and J gave up 5 bases, with 9 bases separating them. This CDR3 is built from 13 residues. Germline loops: CDR1 MNHEY, CDR2 SVGAGI.

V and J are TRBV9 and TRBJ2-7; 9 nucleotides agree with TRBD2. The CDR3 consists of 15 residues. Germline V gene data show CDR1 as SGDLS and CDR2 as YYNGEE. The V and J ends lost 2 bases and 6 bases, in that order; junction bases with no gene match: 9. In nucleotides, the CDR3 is TGTGCCAGCAGCGTTTTTAGCGGGAGCAATGTCGAGCAGTACTTC. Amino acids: CASSVFSGSNVEQYF.

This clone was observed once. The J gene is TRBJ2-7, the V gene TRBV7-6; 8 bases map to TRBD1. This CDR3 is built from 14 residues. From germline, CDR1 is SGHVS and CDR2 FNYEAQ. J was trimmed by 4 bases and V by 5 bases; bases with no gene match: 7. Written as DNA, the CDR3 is TGTGCCAGCAGCCTCGACAGGGGATGGTACGAGCAGTACTTC. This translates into CASSLDRGWYEQYF.

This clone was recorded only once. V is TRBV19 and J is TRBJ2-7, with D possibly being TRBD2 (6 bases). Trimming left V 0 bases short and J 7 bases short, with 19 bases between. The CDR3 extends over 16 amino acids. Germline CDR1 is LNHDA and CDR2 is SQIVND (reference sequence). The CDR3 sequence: CASSIDLQTGVYEQYF. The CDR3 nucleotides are TGTGCCAGTAGTATAGATCTTCAAACGGGAGTATATGAGCAGTACTTC.

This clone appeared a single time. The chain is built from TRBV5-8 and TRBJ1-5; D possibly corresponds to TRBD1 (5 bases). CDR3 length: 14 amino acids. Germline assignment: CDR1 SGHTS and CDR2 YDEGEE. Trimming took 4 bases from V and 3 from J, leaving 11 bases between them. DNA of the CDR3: TGTGCCAGCAGCCGCAGACAGACCAATCAGCCCCAGCATTTT. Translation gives CASSRRQTNQPQHF.

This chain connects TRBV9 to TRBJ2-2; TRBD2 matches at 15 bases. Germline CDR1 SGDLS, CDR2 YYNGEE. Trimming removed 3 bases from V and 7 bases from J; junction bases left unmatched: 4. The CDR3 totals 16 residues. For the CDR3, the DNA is TGTGCCAGCAGCGGGACTAGCGGGAGGGCCATCGGGGAGCTGTTTTTT. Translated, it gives CASSGTSGRAIGELFF.